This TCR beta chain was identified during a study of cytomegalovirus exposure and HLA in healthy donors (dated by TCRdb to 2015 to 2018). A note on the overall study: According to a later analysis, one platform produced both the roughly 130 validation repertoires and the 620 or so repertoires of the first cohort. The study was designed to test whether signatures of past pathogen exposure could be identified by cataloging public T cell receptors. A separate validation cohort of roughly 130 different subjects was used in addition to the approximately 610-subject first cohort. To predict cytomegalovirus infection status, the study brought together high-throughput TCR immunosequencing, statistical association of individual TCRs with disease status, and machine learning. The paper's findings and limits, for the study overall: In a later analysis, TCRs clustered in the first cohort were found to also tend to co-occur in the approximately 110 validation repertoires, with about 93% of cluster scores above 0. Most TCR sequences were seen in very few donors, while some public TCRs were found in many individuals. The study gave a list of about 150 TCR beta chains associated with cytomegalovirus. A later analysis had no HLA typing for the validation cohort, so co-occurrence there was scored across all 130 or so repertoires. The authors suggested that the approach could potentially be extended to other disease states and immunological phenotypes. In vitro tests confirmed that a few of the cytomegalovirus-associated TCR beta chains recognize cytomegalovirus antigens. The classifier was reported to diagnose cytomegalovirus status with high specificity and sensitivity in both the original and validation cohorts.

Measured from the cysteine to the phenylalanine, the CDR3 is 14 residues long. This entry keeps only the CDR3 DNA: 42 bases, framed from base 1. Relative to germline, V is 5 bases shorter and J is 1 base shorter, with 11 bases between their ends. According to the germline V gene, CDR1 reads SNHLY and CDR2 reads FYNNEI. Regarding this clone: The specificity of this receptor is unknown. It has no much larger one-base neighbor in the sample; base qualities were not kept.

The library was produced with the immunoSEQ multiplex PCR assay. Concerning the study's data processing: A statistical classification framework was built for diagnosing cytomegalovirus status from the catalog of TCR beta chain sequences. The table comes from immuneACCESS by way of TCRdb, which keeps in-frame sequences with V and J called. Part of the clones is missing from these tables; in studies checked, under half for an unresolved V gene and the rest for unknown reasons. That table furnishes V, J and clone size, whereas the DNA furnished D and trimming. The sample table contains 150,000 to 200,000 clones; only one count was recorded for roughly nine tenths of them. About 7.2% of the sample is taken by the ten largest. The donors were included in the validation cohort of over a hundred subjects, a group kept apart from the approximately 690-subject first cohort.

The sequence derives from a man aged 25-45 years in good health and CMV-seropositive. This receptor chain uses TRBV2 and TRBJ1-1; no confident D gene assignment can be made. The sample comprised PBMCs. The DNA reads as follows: TGTGCCAGCAGTATATACCTCGAGAACACTGAAGCTTTCTTT. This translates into CASSIYLENTEAFF.